A single sample is the source of the 15 T cell receptor beta chains below, sequenced in a study of identical twins. TCRdb called the 5' RACE reads again in MiXCR, with one record for every CDR3 protein. The table shows fewer than 350,000 distinct CDR3 sequences, with roughly 8.6% occurring only once. The data also belong to a second study, concerning yellow fever vaccine responses in identical twins.

The sequenced sample was memory (CD45RO+) T cells sorted from blood. These receptors were collected from a young woman in good health.

In its sample, this clonotype was seen a few times. This sequence joins TRBV10-3 and TRBJ2-5, with 7 bases lining up with TRBD2. The CDR3 is made up of 14 amino acids. The V and J ends lost 8 bases and 7 bases, in that order; junction bases with no gene match: 13. Per germline, CDR1 ENHRY and CDR2 SYGVKD. Written as DNA, the CDR3 is TGTGCCATCCAGCCGGCGGGGGAGCCTGGGACCCAGTACTTC. Protein sequence: CAIQPAGEPGTQYF.

The chain joins TRBV6-2 or TRBV6-3 to TRBJ2-7, with 10 bases matching TRBD2. Trimming took 7 bases from V and 2 from J; bases not matched to a gene: 8. The CDR3 consists of 15 residues. The germline V gene encodes CDR1 MNHEY and CDR2 SVGEGT. The CDR3 is CASKNTSGETYEQYF. In DNA, the CDR3 is TGTGCCAGCAAAAATACTAGCGGGGAGACCTACGAGCAGTACTTC.

In its sample, this clonotype was seen many times. The V gene is TRBV7-8, the J gene TRBJ2-7; perhaps TRBD2 as D (5 bases). Trimming took off 2 bases at V and 0 bases at J, with 14 bases between the two ends. CDR3 length equals 16 residues. Germline V gene lookup returns CDR1 SGHVS and CDR2 FQNEAQ. DNA for the CDR3: TGTGCCAGCAGCTTAATGGCCAGGACTCCCTCCTACGAGCAGTACTTC. Its protein product is CASSLMARTPSYEQYF.

About this clonotype: A much larger clone differs from this one at a single base, so this may be a read error. The V call is TRBV6-2 or TRBV6-3, the J call TRBJ1-4; D possibly corresponds to TRBD1 (5 bases). This CDR3 has 14 residues. The V gene lost 6 bases and the J gene lost 2 bases, with 10 bases spanning the gap. Per germline, CDR1 MNHEY and CDR2 SVGEGT. In DNA form, the CDR3 reads TGTGCCAGCAGCATGGGACCGACTAATGAAAAACTGTTTTTT. This gives the protein CASSMGPTNEKLFF.

The chain links TRBV7-2 to TRBJ2-2; D is possibly TRBD2 (5 bases). This CDR3 contains 15 residues. Trimming took off 1 base at V and 8 bases at J, with 14 bases between the two ends. In germline, CDR1 is SGHTA, CDR2 FQGNSA. The CDR3 coding sequence is TGTGCCAGCAGCTTAGGGAGGACCTTGGTGGGGGAGCTGTTTTTT. Encoded protein: CASSLGRTLVGELFF.

The chain employs TRBV16 and TRBJ1-1, with D possibly being TRBD1 (5 bases). CDR1 and CDR2 (germline): KGHSY, FQNENV. Trimming shortened V by 0 bases and J by 1 base, and 6 bases separated the two germline ends. This CDR3 has 14 amino acids. This chain's CDR3 is CASSQSGGNTEAFF. The CDR3 DNA follows: TGTGCCAGCAGCCAATCTGGGGGGAACACTGAAGCTTTCTTT.

This clonotype was counted ten times or more. The gene calls are TRBV5-6 and TRBJ2-7, with D tentatively TRBD1 (5 bases). V shed 4 bases and J shed 2 bases, with 10 bases lying between them. The CDR3 totals 13 residues. Germline V gene data show CDR1 as SGHDT and CDR2 as YYEEEE. Here the CDR3 DNA reads TGTGCCAGCAGCCGGACATCAACCTACGAGCAGTACTTC. Protein: CASSRTSTYEQYF.

This clonotype was seen ten or more times. CDR3 amino acids: CASRTGTGDVGELFF. In DNA, the CDR3 is TGCGCCAGCAGAACCGGGACAGGGGATGTCGGGGAGCTGTTTTTT. The chain carries TRBV5-1 and TRBJ2-2, with 10 bases lining up with TRBD1. Germline V gives CDR1 SGHRS, CDR2 YFSETQ. Trimming took 5 bases from V and 7 from J; bases not matched to a gene: 8. This CDR3 region has 15 residues.

This clonotype appeared many times. This CDR3 is CASRPTGTGAYNEQFF. The CDR3 DNA follows: TGTGCCAGCAGGCCAACCGGGACAGGGGCCTACAATGAGCAGTTCTTC. The J gene is TRBJ2-1, the V gene TRBV7-8; 10 nucleotides line up with TRBD1. The CDR3 spans 16 residues. Losses at the gene ends were 6 bases for V and 2 bases for J; bases not matched to a gene: 7. Germline V gene lookup returns CDR1 SGHVS and CDR2 FQNEAQ.

In this sample, this clonotype turned up many times. This chain's CDR3 is CASSIQAGADTQYF. In nucleotides, the CDR3 is TGTGCCAGTAGTATACAGGCGGGAGCAGATACGCAGTATTTT. The genes are TRBV19 and TRBJ2-3, with 7 bases lining up with TRBD2. Trimming took 2 bases from V and 4 from J; bases not matched to a gene: 3. The V gene's germline CDR1 is LNHDA and CDR2 SQIVND (reference sequence). CDR3 length: 14 residues.

There are a few counts of this clonotype. J is TRBJ2-1 and V is TRBV9, with 15 bases that match TRBD2. This CDR3 spans 15 amino acids. Per germline, CDR1 SGDLS and CDR2 YYNGEE. J gave up 8 bases and V 4 bases, and 4 bases lay outside the gene matches. This chain's CDR3 is CASSPGTSGRYEQFF. CDR3 sequence (DNA): TGTGCCAGCAGCCCCGGGACTAGCGGGAGGTATGAGCAGTTCTTC.

In this sample, this clonotype turned up a few times. This chain uses TRBV12-3 or TRBV12-4 with TRBJ2-2; 8 bases are shared with TRBD2. The CDR3 extends over 17 amino acids. V shed 5 bases, J shed 0 bases, and the junction held 8 bases outside the gene matches. CDR3 sequence (DNA): TGTGCCAGCAGTAGGGGACTAGTTTGGGCGAACACCGGGGAGCTGTTTTTT. Encoded protein: CASSRGLVWANTGELFF.

CDR3 nucleotides: TGTGCCAGCAGCTCCGGGCTGGGGGCGGCCTCGGGGGAAGAGACCCAGTACTTC. Its translation is CASSSGLGAASGEETQYF. The chain combines TRBV7-8 with TRBJ2-5; possibly TRBD1 or TRBD2 for D (6 bases each). V dropped 4 bases and J dropped 3 bases, with 24 bases sitting between them. CDR1 and CDR2 (germline): SGHVS, FQNEAQ. The CDR3 totals 18 residues.

This clonotype was counted many times. This chain uses TRBV20-1 with TRBJ1-4; the match to TRBD1 covers 10 bases. CDR1 DFQATT and CDR2 SNEGSKA come from the germline V gene (reference sequence). Germline trimming cut 5 bases from V and 8 bases from J; bases unmatched to any gene: 5. The CDR3 is 13 amino acids. The DNA for the CDR3 is TGCAGTGCTCCGCGGGACAGGGGCGAAAAACTGTTTTTT. It yields the protein CSAPRDRGEKLFF.

This clonotype occurred many times. This chain connects TRBV7-9 to TRBJ2-7; D is uncertain. Germline V gene lookup returns CDR1 SEHNR and CDR2 FQNEAQ (reference sequence). This CDR3 has 13 amino acids. The V end was cut by 5 bases, the J end by 0 bases, with 8 bases between. In DNA, the CDR3 is TGTGCCAGCAGCCAGCTTACCTCCTACGAGCAGTACGTC. This translates into CASSQLTSYEQYV.